This TCR beta chain was documented in a study of T cells after posttransplantation cyclophosphamide. Note on this clone: Antigen specificity is unknown.

The table came from immunoSEQ multiplex PCR; TCRdb's copy has only in-frame clones and leaves some out. Among 45,000 to 60,000 clones, 92% were seen once, and the ten largest hold around 3%. On the day of bone marrow donation, the related graft donor provided peripheral blood. Findings of the study overall: Recipient CMV seropositivity and CMV reactivation strongly tracked TRB clonality. Blood and skin or GI T cell repertoires showed limited TRB overlap. Later post-transplant blood repertoires were often dominated by donor CD8+ memory clones.

The CDR3 has 17 amino acids. Germline V gene data show CDR1 as SGHRS and CDR2 as YFSETQ. With 6 bases clipped from V and 4 bases from J, the junction kept 18 bases outside the gene matches. The V gene is TRBV5-1, the J gene TRBJ1-2; 7 bases are a match to TRBD1. The receptor was isolated from a woman aged 45-60 years in good health and a related stem cell transplant donor. Sequencing was carried out using PBMCs. The CDR3 DNA is TGCGCCAGCACCGAAGGGGGGTCGACAGGGTCGGGCTATGGCTACACCTTC. Protein sequence: CASTEGGSTGSGYGYTF.